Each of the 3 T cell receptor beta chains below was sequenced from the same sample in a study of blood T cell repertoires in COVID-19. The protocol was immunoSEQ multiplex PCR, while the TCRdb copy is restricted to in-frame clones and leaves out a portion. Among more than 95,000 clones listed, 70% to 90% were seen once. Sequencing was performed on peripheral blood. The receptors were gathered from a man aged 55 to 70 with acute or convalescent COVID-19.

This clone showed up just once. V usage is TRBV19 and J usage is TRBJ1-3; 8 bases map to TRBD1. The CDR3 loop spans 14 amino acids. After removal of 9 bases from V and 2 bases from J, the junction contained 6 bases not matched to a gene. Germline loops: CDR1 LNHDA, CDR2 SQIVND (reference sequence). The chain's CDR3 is CASEDRGTGNTIYF. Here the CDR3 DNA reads TGTGCCAGCGAAGACAGGGGCACTGGAAACACCATATATTTT.

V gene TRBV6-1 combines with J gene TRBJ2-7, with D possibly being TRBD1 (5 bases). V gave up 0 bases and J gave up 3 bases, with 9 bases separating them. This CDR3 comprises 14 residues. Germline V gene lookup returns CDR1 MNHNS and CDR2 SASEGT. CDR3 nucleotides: TGTGCCAGCAGTGAAGCCGACAGAAACTACGAGCAGTACGTC. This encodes CASSEADRNYEQYV.

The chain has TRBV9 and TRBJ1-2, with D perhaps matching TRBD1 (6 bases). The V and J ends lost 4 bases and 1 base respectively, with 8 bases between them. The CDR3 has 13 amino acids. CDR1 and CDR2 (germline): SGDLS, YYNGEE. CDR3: CASSIQGNYGYTF. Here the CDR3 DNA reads TGTGCCAGCAGCATACAGGGTAACTATGGCTACACCTTC.